This TCR beta chain emerged from a study of OX40 agonist ivuxolimab in advanced cancers. Produced via immunoSEQ multiplex PCR; TCRdb's table is partial and in-frame only. The sample includes about 71,000 clones, 84% seen only once; the top ten take nearly 0.8%. Germline CDR1 is MDHEN and CDR2 is SYDVKM. V was trimmed by 8 bases and J by 1 base, leaving 13 bases between them. The CDR3 has 14 residues. Sample: CD4+ or CD8+ T cells sorted from blood, taken in a trial of the OX40 agonist ivuxolimab. The sequence was obtained from an adult with an advanced solid tumor such as melanoma, head and neck, liver or kidney cancer. This rearrangement joins TRBV28 to TRBJ2-3; D could derive from TRBD1 or TRBD2 (6 bases each). CDR3 residues: CASCGTPRTDTQYF. CDR3 sequence (DNA): TGTGCCAGCTGCGGGACACCTCGCACAGATACGCAGTATTTT.